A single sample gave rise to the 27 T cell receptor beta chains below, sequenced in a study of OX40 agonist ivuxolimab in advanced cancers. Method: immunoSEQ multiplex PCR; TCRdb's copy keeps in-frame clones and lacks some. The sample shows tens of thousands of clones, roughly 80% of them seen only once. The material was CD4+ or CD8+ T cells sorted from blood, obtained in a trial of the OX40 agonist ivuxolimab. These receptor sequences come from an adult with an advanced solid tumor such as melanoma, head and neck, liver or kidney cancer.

CDR3 coding DNA: TGTGCCTGGAGCGTCGGGGGTGAAGCTTTCTTT. Its protein is CAWSVGGEAFF. The chain has TRBV30 and TRBJ1-1; D is perhaps TRBD1 (5 bases). Germline values: CDR1 GTSNPN, CDR2 SVGIG (reference sequence). This CDR3 is built from 11 residues. Deletions cut 3 bases from V and 7 bases from J, with 9 bases between.

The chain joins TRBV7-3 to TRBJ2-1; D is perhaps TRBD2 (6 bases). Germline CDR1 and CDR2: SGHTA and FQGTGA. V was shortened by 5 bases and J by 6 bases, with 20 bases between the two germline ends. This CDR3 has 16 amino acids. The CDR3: CASSPRPSAGPNEQFF. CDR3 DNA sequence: TGTGCCAGCAGCCCTCGTCCTAGCGCCGGGCCCAATGAGCAGTTCTTC.

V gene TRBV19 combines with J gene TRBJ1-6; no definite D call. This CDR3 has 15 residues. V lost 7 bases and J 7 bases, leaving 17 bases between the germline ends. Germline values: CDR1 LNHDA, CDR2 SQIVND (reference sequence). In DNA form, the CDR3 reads TGTGCCAGTACCCCAGATCGGGGTCCGAATTCACCCCTCCACTTT. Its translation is CASTPDRGPNSPLHF.

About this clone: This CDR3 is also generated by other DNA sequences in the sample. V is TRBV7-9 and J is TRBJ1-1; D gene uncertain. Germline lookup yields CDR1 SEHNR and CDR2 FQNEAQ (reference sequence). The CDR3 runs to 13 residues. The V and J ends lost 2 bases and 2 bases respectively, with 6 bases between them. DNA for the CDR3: TGTGCCAGCAGCTTATCCGGAAACACTGAAGCTTTCTTT. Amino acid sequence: CASSLSGNTEAFF. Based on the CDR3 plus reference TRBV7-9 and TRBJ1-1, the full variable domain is DTGVSQNPRHKITKRGQNVTFRCDPISEHNRLYWYRQTLGQGPEFLTYFQNEAQLEKSRLLSDRFSAERPKGSFSTLEIQRTEQGDSAMYLCASSLSGNTEAFFGQGTRLTVV.

CDR3 loop: CASSQHSGSYTF. The CDR3 nucleotides are TGTGCCAGCAGTCAACACTCCGGGTCCTACACCTTC. The gene calls are TRBV6-5 and TRBJ1-2; unclear D gene. Trimming took off 5 bases at V and 10 bases at J, with 14 bases between the two ends. The germline CDR1 and CDR2 sequences are MNHEY and SVGAGI. CDR3 size: 12 residues.

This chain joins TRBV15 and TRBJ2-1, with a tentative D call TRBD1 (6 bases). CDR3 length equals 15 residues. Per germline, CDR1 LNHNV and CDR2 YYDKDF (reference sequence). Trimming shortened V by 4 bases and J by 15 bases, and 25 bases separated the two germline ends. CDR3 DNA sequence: TGTGCCACCAGCACATGGGGTACAGGGCCGTCCGGAGGGTTCTTC. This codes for CATSTWGTGPSGGFF.

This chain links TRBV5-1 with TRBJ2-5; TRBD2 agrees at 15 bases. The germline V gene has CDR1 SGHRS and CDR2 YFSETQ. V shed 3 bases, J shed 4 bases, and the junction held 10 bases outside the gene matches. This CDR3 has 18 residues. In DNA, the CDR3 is TGCGCCAGCAGCTCCGGACTAGCGGGAGGGCCTGGGATAGAGACCCAGTACTTC. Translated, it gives CASSSGLAGGPGIETQYF.

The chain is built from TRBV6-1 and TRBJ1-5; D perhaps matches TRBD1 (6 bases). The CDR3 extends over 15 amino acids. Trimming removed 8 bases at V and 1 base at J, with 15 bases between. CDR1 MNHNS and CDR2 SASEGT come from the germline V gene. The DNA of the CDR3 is TGTGCCAGCCGAGGAGGACAGTCAAGCAATCAGCCCCAGCATTTT. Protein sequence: CASRGGQSSNQPQHF.

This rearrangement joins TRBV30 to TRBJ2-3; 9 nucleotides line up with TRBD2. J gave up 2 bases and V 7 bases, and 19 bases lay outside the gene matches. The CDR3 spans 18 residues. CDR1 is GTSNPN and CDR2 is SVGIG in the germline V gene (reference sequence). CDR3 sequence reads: CAFNGLAGPGRYTDTQYF. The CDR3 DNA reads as TGTGCCTTCAACGGGCTAGCGGGGCCCGGGAGGTACACAGATACGCAGTATTTT.

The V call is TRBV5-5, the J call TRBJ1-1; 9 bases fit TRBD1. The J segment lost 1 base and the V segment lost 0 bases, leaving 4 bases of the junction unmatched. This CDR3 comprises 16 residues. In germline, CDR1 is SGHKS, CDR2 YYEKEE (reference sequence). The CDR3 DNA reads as TGTGCCAGCAGCTTGGGGCGGACAGGGGCGAACACTGAAGCTTTCTTT. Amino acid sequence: CASSLGRTGANTEAFF.

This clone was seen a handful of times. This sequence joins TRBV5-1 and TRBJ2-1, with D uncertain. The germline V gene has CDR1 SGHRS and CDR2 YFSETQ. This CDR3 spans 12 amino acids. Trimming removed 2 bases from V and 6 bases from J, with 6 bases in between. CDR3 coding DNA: TGCGCCAGCAGCTTCCTTGGCAATGAGCAGTTCTTC. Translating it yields CASSFLGNEQFF.

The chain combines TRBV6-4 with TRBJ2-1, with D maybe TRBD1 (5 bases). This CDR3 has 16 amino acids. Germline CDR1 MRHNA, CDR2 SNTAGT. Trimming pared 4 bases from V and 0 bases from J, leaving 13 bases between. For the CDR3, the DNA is TGTGCCAGCAGTGTAGGGGTCGCTAGCTCCTACAATGAGCAGTTCTTC. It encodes CASSVGVASSYNEQFF.

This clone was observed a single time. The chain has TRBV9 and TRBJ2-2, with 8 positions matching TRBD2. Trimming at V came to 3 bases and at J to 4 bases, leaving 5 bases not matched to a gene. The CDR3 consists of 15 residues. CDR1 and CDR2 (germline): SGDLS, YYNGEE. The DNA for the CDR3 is TGTGCCAGCAGCGGACTAGCGACCTTCACCGGGGAGCTGTTTTTT. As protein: CASSGLATFTGELFF.

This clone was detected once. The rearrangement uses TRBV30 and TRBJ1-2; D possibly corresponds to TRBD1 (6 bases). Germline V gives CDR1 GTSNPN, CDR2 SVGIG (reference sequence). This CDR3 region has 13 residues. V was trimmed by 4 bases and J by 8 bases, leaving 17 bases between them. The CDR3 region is CAWMYSYRVGYTF. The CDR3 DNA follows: TGTGCCTGGATGTACTCGTACAGGGTCGGCTACACCTTC.

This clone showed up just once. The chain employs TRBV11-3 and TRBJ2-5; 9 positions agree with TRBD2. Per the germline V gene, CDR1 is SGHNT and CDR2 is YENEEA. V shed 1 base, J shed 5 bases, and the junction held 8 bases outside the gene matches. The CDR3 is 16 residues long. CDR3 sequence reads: CASSLAGTSGLETQYF. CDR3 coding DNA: TGTGCCAGCAGCTTAGCGGGTACTAGCGGGCTCGAGACCCAGTACTTC.

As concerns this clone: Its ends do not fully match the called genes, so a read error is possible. Here the CDR3 DNA reads TGTGCCAGCAGTTTAAGTAGCGGGGGTGGCGAGCAGTGCTTC. Encoded protein: CASSLSSGGGEQCF. The chain joins TRBV27 to TRBJ2-7; 9 bases are shared with TRBD2. The CDR3 extends over 14 amino acids. Looked up from germline, CDR1 is MNHEY and CDR2 is SMNVEV (reference sequence).

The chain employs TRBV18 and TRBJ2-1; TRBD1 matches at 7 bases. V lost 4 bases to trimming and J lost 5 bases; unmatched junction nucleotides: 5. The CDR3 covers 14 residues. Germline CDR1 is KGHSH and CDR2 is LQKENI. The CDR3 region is CASSLLGQNNEQFF. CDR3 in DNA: TGTGCCAGCTCACTACTGGGACAGAACAATGAGCAGTTCTTC.

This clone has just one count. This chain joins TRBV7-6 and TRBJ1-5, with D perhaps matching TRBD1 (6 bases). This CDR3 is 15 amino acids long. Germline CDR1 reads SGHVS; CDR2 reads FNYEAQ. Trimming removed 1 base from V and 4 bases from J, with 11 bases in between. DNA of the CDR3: TGTGCCAGCAGCTTAGGAGGGGGAAGGAATCAGCCCCAGCATTTT. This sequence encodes CASSLGGGRNQPQHF.

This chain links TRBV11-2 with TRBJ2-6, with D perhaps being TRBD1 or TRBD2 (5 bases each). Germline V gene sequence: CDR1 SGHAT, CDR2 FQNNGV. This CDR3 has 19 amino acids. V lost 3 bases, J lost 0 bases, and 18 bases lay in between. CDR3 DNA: TGTGCCAGCAGCTTCGGCACAGGACTGATGAGCTCTGGGGCCAACGTCCTGACTTTC. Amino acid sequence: CASSFGTGLMSSGANVLTF.

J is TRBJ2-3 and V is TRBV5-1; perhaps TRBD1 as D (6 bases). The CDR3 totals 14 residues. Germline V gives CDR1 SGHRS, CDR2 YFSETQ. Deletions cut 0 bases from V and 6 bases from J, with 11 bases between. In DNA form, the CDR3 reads TGCGCCAGCAGCTTGGGACAGGAGACGGATACGCAGTATTTT. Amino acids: CASSLGQETDTQYF.

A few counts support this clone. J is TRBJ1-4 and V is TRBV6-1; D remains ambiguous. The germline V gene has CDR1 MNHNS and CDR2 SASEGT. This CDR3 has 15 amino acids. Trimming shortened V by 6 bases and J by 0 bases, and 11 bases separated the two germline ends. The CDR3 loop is CASSQFSATNEKLFF. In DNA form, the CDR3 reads TGTGCCAGCAGCCAATTCAGTGCAACTAATGAAAAACTGTTTTTT.

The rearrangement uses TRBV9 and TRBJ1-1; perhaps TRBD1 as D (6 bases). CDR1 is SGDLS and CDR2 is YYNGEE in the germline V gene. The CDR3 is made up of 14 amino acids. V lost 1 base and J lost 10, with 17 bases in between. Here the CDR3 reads CASSVLGGKARAFF. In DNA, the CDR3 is TGTGCCAGCAGCGTATTAGGGGGGAAAGCCCGAGCTTTCTTT.

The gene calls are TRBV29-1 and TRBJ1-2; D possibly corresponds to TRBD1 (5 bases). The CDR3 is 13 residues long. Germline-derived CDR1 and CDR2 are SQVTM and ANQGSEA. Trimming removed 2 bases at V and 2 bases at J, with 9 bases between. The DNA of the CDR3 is TGCAGCGTTGAACCGGGACCAAACTATGGCTACACCTTC. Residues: CSVEPGPNYGYTF.

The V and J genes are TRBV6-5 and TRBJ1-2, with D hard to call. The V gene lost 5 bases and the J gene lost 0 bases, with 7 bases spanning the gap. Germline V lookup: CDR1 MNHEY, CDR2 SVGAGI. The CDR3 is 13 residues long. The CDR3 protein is CASSLKANYGYTF. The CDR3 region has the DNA TGTGCCAGCAGTCTTAAAGCTAACTATGGCTACACCTTC.

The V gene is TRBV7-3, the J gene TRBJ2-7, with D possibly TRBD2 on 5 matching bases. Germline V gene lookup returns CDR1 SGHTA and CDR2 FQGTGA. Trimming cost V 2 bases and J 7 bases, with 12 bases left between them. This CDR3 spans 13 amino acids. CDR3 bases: TGTGCCAGCAGCTTATTGGCGGGCGGAGAGCAGTACTTC. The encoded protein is CASSLLAGGEQYF.

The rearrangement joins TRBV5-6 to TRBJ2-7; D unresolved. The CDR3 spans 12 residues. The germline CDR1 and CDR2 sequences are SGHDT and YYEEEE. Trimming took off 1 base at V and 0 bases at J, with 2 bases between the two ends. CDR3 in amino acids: CASSLLSYEQYF. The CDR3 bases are TGTGCCAGCAGCTTGCTCTCCTACGAGCAGTACTTC.

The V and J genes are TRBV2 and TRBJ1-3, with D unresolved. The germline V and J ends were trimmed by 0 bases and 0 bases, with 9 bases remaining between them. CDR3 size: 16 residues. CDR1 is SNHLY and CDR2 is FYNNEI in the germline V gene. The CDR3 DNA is TGTGCCAGCAGTGAAGCGCTAACCGGCTCTGGAAACACCATATATTTT. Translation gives CASSEALTGSGNTIYF.